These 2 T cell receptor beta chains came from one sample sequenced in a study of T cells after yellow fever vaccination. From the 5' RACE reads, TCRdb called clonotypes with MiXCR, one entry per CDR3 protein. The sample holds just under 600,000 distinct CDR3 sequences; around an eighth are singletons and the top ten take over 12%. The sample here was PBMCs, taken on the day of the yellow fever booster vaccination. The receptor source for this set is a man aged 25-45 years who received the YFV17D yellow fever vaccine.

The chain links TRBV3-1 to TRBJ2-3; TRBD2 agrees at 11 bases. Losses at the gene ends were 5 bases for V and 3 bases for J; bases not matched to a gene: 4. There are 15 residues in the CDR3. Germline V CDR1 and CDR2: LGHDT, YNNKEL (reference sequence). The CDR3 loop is CASSTSGSETDTQYF. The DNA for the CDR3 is TGTGCCAGCAGCACTAGCGGGAGCGAGACAGATACGCAGTATTTT.

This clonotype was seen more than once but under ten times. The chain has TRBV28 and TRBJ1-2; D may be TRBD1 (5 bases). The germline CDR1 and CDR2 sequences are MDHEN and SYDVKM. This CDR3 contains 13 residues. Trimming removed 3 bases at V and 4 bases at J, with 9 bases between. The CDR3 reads CASSFTTAYGYTF. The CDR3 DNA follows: TGTGCCAGCAGTTTCACGACAGCCTATGGCTACACCTTC.